The clone carrying this TCR beta chain was counted a few times. This entry is derived from a study of blood T cell repertoires in COVID-19. Here immunoSEQ multiplex PCR was the method, and the copy in TCRdb shows in-frame clones only, minus some. This sample has some 320,000 clones; 85% occur once, and the top ten carry around 7.8%. In germline, CDR1 is SGHAT, CDR2 FQNNGV. CDR3 length: 18 amino acids. Trimming removed 1 base at V and 8 bases at J, with 23 bases between. This chain links TRBV11-2 with TRBJ2-2; tentatively, D is TRBD2 (7 bases). This TCR was sampled from a human donor in a cohort sampled during active COVID-19. Sequencing was carried out using peripheral blood. As DNA, the CDR3 is TGTGCCAGCAGCTTAGGGGAGGGCAGGGGATACCCCAGGGGGGAGCTGTTTTTT. Amino acids: CASSLGEGRGYPRGELFF.